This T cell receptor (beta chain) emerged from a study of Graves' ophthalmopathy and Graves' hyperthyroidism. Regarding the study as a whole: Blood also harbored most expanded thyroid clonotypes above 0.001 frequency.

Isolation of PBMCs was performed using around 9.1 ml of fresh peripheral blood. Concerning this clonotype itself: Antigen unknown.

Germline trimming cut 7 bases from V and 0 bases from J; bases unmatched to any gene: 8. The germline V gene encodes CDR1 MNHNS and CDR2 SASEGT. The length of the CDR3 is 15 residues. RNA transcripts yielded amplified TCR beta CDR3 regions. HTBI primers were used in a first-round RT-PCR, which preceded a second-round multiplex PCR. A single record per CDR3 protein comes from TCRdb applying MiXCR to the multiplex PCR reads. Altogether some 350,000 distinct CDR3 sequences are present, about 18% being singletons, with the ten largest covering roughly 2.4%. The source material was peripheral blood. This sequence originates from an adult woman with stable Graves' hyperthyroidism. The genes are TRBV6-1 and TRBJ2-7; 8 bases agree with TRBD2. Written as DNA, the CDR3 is TGTGCCAGCAAGCCGACTAGCGCGAGCTCCTACGAGCAGTACTTC. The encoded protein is CASKPTSASSYEQYF.